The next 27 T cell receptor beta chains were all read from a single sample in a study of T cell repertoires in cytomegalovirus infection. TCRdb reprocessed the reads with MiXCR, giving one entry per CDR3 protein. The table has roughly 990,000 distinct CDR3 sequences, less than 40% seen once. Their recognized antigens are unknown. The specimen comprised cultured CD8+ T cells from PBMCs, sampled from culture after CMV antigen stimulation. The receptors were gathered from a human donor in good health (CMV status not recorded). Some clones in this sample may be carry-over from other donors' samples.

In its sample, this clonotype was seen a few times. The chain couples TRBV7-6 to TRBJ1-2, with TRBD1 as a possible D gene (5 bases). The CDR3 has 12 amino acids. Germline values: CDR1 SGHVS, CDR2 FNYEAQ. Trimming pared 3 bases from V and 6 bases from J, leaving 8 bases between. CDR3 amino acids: CASSFGTDGYTF. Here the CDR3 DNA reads TGTGCCAGCAGCTTTGGGACGGATGGCTACACCTTC.

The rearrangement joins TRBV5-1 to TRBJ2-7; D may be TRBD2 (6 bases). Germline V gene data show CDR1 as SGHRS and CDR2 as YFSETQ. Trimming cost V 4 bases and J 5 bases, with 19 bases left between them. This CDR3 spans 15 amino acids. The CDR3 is CASSRSGIQTDEQYF. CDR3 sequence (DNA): TGCGCCAGCAGCCGTAGCGGAATACAAACCGACGAGCAGTACTTC.

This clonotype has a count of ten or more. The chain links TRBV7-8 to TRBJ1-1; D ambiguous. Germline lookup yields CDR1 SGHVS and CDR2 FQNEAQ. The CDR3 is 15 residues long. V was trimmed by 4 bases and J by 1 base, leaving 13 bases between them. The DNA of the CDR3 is TGTGCCAGCAGCTCGAGTCCAAACGGGAACACTGAAGCTTTCTTT. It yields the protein CASSSSPNGNTEAFF.

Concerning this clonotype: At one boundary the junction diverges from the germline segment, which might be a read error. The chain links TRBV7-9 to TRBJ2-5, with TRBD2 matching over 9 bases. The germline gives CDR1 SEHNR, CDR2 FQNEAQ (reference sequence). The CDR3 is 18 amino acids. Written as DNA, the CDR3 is TGTACCAGCAGCTTAGCCCTAGCGGGGCTCGCGGAGCAAGAGACCCAGTACTTC. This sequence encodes CTSSLALAGLAEQETQYF.

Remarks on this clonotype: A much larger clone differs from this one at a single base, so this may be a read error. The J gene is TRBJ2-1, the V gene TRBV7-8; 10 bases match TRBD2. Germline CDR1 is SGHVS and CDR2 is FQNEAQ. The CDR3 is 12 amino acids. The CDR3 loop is CVSSGGGGEQFF. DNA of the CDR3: TGTGTCAGCAGCGGGGGGGGTGGTGAGCAGTTCTTC.

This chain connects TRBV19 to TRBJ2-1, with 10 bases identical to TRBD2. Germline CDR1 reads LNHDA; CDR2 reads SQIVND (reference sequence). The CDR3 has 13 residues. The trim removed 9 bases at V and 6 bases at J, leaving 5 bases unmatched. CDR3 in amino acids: CASGLAAFNEQFF. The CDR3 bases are TGTGCCAGCGGACTAGCGGCTTTCAATGAGCAGTTCTTC.

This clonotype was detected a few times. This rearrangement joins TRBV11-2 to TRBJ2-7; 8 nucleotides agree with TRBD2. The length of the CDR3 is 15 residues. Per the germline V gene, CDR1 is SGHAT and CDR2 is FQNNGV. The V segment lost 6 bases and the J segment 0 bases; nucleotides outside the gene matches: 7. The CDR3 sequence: CASSATSGSSYEQYV. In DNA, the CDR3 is TGTGCCAGCAGTGCAACTAGCGGTAGCTCCTACGAGCAGTACGTC.

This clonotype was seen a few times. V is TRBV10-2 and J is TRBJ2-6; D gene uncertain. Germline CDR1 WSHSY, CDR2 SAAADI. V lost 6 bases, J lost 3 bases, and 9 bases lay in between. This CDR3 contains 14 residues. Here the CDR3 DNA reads TGCGCCAGCAGGGCCTCATTTGGGGCCAACGTCCTGACTTTC. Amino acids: CASRASFGANVLTF.

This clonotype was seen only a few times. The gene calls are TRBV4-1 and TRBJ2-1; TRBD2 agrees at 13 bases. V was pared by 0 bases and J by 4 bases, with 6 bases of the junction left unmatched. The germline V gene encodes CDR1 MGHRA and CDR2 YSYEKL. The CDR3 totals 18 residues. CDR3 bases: TGCGCCAGCAGCCAAGATCCTCTGACTAGCGGGGGGTACAATGAGCAGTTCTTC. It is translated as CASSQDPLTSGGYNEQFF.

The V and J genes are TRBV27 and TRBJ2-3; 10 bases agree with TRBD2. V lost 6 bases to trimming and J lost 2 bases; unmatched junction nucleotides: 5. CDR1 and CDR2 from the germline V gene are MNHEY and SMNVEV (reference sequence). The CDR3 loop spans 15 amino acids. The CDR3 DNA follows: TGTGCCAGCAGCCCACTAGCGGGAACCACAGATACGCAGTATTTT. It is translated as CASSPLAGTTDTQYF.

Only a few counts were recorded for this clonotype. CDR3 sequence: CASTPRGTGLNTEAFF. In nucleotides, the CDR3 is TGTGCCAGCACCCCGCGGGGGACTGGACTGAACACTGAAGCTTTCTTT. The rearrangement joins TRBV7-6 to TRBJ1-1, with a tentative D call TRBD1 (5 bases). Germline V gene data show CDR1 as SGHVS and CDR2 as FNYEAQ. Trimming pared 7 bases from V and 0 bases from J, leaving 18 bases between. The CDR3 is made up of 16 amino acids.

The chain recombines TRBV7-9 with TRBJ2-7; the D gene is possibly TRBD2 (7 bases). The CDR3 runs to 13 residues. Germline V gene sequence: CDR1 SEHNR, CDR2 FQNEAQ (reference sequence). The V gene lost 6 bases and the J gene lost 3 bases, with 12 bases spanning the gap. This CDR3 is CASRNREGYEQYF. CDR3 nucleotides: TGTGCCAGCAGGAACAGGGAGGGCTACGAGCAGTACTTC. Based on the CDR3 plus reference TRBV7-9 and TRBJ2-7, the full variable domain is DTGVSQNPRHKITKRGQNVTFRCDPISEHNRLYWYRQTLGQGPEFLTYFQNEAQLEKSRLLSDRFSAERPKGSFSTLEIQRTEQGDSAMYLCASRNREGYEQYFGPGTRLTVT.

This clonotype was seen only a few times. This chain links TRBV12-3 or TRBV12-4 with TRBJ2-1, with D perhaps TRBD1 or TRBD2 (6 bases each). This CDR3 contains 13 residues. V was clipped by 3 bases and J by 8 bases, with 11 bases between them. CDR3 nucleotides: TGTGCCAGCAGTTTTTCCGGGGGCGATGAGCAGTTCTTC. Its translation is CASSFSGGDEQFF.

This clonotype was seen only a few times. CDR3 DNA: TGTGCCAGCAGCTTAGCGCGTCTAGCCGGACTCACAGATACGCAGTATTTT. This sequence encodes CASSLARLAGLTDTQYF. The J gene is TRBJ2-3, the V gene TRBV7-9; D may be TRBD2 (5 bases). V was pared by 0 bases and J by 2 bases, with 15 bases between. This CDR3 spans 17 amino acids. Germline V CDR1 and CDR2: SEHNR, FQNEAQ (reference sequence).

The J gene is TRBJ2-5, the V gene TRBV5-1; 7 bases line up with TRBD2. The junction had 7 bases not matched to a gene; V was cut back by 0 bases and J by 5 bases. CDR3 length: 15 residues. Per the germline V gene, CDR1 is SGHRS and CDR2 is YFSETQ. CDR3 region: CASSLAGPGGETQYF. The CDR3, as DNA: TGCGCCAGCAGCTTGGCCGGGCCCGGGGGGGAGACCCAGTACTTC.

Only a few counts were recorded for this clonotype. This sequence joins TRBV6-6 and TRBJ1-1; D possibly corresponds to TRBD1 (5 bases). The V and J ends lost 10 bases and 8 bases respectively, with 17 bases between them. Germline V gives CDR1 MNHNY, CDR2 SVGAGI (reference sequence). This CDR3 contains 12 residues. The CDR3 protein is CATGGDGGEAFF. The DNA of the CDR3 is TGTGCCACCGGGGGTGACGGAGGGGAAGCTTTCTTT.

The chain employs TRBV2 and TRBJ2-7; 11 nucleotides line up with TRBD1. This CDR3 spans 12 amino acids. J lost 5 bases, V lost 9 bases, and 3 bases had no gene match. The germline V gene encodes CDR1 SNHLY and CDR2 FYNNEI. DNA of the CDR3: TGTGCCAGAGGACAGGGGGCACACGAGCAGTACGTC. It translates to CARGQGAHEQYV.

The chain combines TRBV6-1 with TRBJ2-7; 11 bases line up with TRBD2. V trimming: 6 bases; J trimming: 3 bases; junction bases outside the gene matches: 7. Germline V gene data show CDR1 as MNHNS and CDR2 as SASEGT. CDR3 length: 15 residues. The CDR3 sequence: CASSSLAGAYYEQYV. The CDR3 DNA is TGTGCCAGCAGCTCACTAGCGGGAGCATACTACGAGCAGTACGTC.

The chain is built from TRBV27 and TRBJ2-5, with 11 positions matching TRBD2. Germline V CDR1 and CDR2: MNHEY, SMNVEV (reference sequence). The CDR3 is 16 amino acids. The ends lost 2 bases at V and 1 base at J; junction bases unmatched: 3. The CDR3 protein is CASSLATSGAQETQYF. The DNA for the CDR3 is TGTGCCAGCAGTTTAGCGACTAGCGGGGCCCAAGAGACCCAGTACTTC.

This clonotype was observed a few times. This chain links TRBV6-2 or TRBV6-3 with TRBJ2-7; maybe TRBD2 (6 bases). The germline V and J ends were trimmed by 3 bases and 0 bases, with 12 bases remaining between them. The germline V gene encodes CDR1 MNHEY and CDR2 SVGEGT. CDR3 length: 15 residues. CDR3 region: CASSYGRNSSYEQYV. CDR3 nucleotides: TGTGCCAGCAGTTATGGGAGGAATAGCTCCTACGAGCAGTACGTC.

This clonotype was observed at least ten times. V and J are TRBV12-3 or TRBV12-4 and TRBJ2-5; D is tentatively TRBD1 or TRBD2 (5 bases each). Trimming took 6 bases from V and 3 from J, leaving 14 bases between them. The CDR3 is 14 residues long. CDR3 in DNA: TGTGCCAGCAGACGGGACCTTGGAGAAGAGACCCAGTACTTC. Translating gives CASRRDLGEETQYF.

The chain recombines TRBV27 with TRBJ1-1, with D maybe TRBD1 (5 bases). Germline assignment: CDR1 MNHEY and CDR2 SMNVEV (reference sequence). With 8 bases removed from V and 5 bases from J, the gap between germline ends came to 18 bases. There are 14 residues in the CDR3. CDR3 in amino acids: CASGDGRVWTEAFF. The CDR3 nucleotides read TGTGCCAGCGGGGACGGGCGAGTCTGGACTGAAGCTTTCTTT.

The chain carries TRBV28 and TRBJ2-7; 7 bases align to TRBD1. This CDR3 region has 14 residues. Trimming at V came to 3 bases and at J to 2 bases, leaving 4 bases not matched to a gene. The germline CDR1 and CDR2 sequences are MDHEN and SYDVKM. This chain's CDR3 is CASSFTGTAYEQYV. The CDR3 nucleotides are TGTGCCAGCAGTTTCACCGGGACAGCCTACGAGCAGTACGTC.

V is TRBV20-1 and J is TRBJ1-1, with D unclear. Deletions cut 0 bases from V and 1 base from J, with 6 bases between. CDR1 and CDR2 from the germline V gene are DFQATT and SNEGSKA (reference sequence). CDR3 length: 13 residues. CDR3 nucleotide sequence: TGCAGTGCTAGAGATTTCGGGAACACTGAAGCTTTCTTT. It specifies CSARDFGNTEAFF.

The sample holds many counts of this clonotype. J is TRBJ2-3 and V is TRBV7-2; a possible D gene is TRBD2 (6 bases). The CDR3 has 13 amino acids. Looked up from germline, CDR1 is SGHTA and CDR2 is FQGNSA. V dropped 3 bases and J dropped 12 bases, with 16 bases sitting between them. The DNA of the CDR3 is TGTGCCAGCAGCTTGGGCGGGGCCATCTATCAGTATTTT. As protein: CASSLGGAIYQYF.

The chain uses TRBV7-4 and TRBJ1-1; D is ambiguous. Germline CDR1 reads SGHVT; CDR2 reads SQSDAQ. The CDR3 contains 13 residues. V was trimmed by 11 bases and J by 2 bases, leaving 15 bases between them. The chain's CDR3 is CAGTSPLNTEAFF. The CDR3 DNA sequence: TGTGCCGGCACCTCACCCCTAAACACTGAAGCTTTCTTT.

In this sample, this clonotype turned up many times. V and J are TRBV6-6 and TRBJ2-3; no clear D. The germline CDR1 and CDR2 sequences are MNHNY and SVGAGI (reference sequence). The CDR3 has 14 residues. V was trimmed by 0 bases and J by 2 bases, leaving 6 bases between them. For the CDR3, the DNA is TGTGCCAGCAGTTACTCGGGCTACACAGATACGCAGTATTTT. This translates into CASSYSGYTDTQYF.